A selection of T cell receptor beta chains follows, all from one sample in a study of Ad26.COV2.S vaccination and SARS-CoV-2 variants. Sequencing was performed with immunoSEQ multiplex PCR; in TCRdb, only in-frame clones are kept and a portion is missing. Among approximately 300,000 clones listed, approximately 86% were seen once. The sequences come from peripheral blood, collected in a trial of Ad26.COV2.S vaccine versus placebo. All receptors come from a person between 18 and 59 years old who received the Ad26.COV2.S COVID-19 vaccine or a placebo. Each CDR3 is given with its conserved first and last residue. The order of the fields is J gene, clone size, V gene, D gene, CDR3 DNA, CDR3 protein. The D gene is left open where the match is weak. Rows may omit the clone size; those that give it use once, few, many or a size class.

TRBJ1-5 - TRBV28 - TGTGCCAGCGTAAAAACGACCGGGGGGGGCAATCAGCCCCAGCATTTT CASVKTTGGGNQPQHF
TRBJ1-3 - TRBV5-1 TRBD1 TGCGCCAGCAGCTACACCCCGGGACAGTCCTCTGGAAACACCATATATTTT CASSYTPGQSSGNTIYF
TRBJ1-2 - TRBV3-1/TRBV3-2 TRBD1 TGTGCCAGCAGCCAGACAGGGGGCGGCTACACCTTC CASSQTGGGYTF
TRBJ1-6 - TRBV5-6 - TGTGCCAGCAGCTCGGGGGTAGATTCACCCCTCCACTTT CASSSGVDSPLHF
TRBJ2-7 - TRBV12-5 - TGTGCTAGTGGTTTGTCGTATGGTCCCGGGGGCGAGCAGTGCTTC CASGLSYGPGGEQCF
TRBJ2-5 - TRBV5-6 - TGTGCCAGCAGCTTGTCTGGAGGGGGAAAGACCCAGTACTTC CASSLSGGGKTQYF
TRBJ2-7 - TRBV4-1 - TGCGCCAGCAGCCAAGGCCCAACCTACGAGCAGTACTTC CASSQGPTYEQYF
TRBJ1-2 - TRBV6-2/TRBV6-3 - TGTGCCAGCAGTTACAGGACCGGGTTTAGGGGCTACACCTTC CASSYRTGFRGYTF
TRBJ1-4 - TRBV5-1 - TGCGCCAGCAGCCCCCAAGGGGCGGGTGAAAAACTGTTTTTT CASSPQGAGEKLFF
TRBJ1-6 few TRBV2 TRBD1 TGTGCCGGAGAGGGACAGGGTGATTCACCCCTCCACTTT CAGEGQGDSPLHF
TRBJ1-5 many TRBV5-8 - TGTGCCAGCAGCTTGGGAGTCCAGATCAATCAGCCCCAGCATTTT CASSLGVQINQPQHF
TRBJ2-5 - TRBV3-1/TRBV3-2 - TGTGCCAGCAGCCACCTAGCCAGGGTTCAAGAGACCCAGTACTTC CASSHLARVQETQYF
TRBJ2-6 - TRBV19 TRBD2 TGTGCCAGTGTGGGGCTAGCGGGGACTGGGGCCAACGTCCTGACTTTC CASVGLAGTGANVLTF
TRBJ2-2 - TRBV5-1 - TGCGCCAGCAGCTTAGCCAGGGGTGGGAACACCGGGGAGCTGTTTTTT CASSLARGGNTGELFF
TRBJ1-1 - TRBV3-1/TRBV3-2 - TGTGCCAGCAGCCAAGATTGGCGAGAAGCTTTCTTT CASSQDWREAFF
TRBJ1-1 - TRBV5-1 - TGCGCCAGCAGCTTAAGGGCACCCGGAGGGAACACTGAAGCTTTCTTT CASSLRAPGGNTEAFF
TRBJ1-6 - TRBV12-3/TRBV12-4 - TGTGCCAGCAGTTCTAGATCACCCCTCCACTTT CASSSRSPLHF
TRBJ2-5 - TRBV5-1 - TGCGCCAGCAGCCTTGGGGGGCCTTTGGAGACCCAGTACTTC CASSLGGPLETQYF
TRBJ2-5 - TRBV5-1 - TGCGCCAGCAGCTTGGGAGGGCAAGAGACCCAGTACTTC CASSLGGQETQYF
TRBJ2-7 - TRBV28 TRBD2 TGTGCCAGCAGTCCAGGACTAGCGGGGGGCCGGGGTAGCTACGAGCAGTACTTC CASSPGLAGGRGSYEQYF
TRBJ1-5 - TRBV28 - TGTGCCAGCAAGGCGCAGGGTGAGCCCCAGCATTTT CASKAQGEPQHF
TRBJ2-1 - TRBV5-1 TRBD2 TGCGCCAGCAGCGCCGGACTAGCGGGGGTCAATGAGCAGTTCTTC CASSAGLAGVNEQFF
TRBJ2-7 - TRBV6-5 - TGTGCCAGCAGTTATTGGGACGGGTCCTACGAGCAGTACTTC CASSYWDGSYEQYF
TRBJ1-5 - TRBV28 - TGTGCCAGCAGTTTCCTGTACAGTCAGCCCCAGCATTTT CASSFLYSQPQHF
TRBJ1-1 - TRBV19 - TGTGCCGGCCCCTGGGGCACTGAAGCTTTCTTT CAGPWGTEAFF
TRBJ2-2 - TRBV21-1 - TGTGCCAGCAGCAAGGGCAGGCCGAACACCGGGGAGCTGTTTTTT CASSKGRPNTGELFF
TRBJ1-1 - TRBV30 - TGTGCCTGGAGTGTACGGGCAGGGTATAGTGAAGCTTTCTTT CAWSVRAGYSEAFF
TRBJ1-1 - TRBV7-9 - TGTGCCAGCAGCTTAGGTGCGGGTTACACTGAAGCTTTCTTT CASSLGAGYTEAFF
TRBJ2-3 once TRBV6-4 TRBD2 TGTGCCAGCAGTCTACTAGCGGGGGGACCAGATACGCAGTATTTT CASSLLAGGPDTQYF
TRBJ2-7 - TRBV6-5 - TGTGCCAGCAGTCCCAGGGTGTACGAGCAGTACTTC CASSPRVYEQYF
TRBJ1-3 - TRBV5-8 - TGTGCCAGCAGCTTGGATGGGGCGACCTCTGGAAACACCATATATTTT CASSLDGATSGNTIYF
TRBJ1-5 - TRBV6-7 - TGTGCCAGCAGTTACGCAGGCGTTGATAGCAATCAGCCCCAGCATTTT CASSYAGVDSNQPQHF
TRBJ1-2 many TRBV6-5 - TGTGCCAGCTCGAGGGGTAACTATGGCTACACCTTC CASSRGNYGYTF
TRBJ1-2 few TRBV3-1/TRBV3-2 TRBD1 TGTGCCAGCAGTTTCAGACGGGACAGTAACTATGGCTACACCTTC CASSFRRDSNYGYTF
TRBJ1-3 - TRBV5-4 - TGTGCCAGCAGCTTGGCCAGTGGAGGAAACACCATATATTTT CASSLASGGNTIYF
TRBJ1-2 - TRBV7-9 - TGTGCCAGCAGCCGGGACTCGGCCGGTGGCTACACCTTC CASSRDSAGGYTF
TRBJ2-2 - TRBV5-4 TRBD1 TGTGCCAGCAGCCCGCCAAGGACAGGGAACACCGGGGAGCTGTTTTTT CASSPPRTGNTGELFF
TRBJ2-3 - TRBV7-3 - TGTGCCAGCAGCCAGGACTCGTTGAGCACAGATACGCAGTATTTT CASSQDSLSTDTQYF
TRBJ2-7 - TRBV11-2 - TGTGCCAGCCGGGCTATAAGAGGTGGTTACGAGCAGTACTTC CASRAIRGGYEQYF
TRBJ2-5 - TRBV7-9 - TGTGCCAGCAGCTTAGCGCGTACACAAGAGACCCAGTACTTC CASSLARTQETQYF
TRBJ1-6 - TRBV27 - TGTGCCAGCACTGGGGGGCCTTCTAATTCACCCCTCCACTTT CASTGGPSNSPLHF
TRBJ2-7 - TRBV9 - TGTGCCAGCAGCGTAGACCCGGGGGTCGGCGAGCAGTACTTC CASSVDPGVGEQYF
TRBJ2-5 - TRBV5-1 - TGCGCCAGCAGCCGAATGAACATCATATCAAGACAGACCCAGTACTTC CASSRMNIISRQTQYF
TRBJ2-7 - TRBV29-1 - TGCAGCGTTGAAGAGAGAAAGGGCCCACTTACATCCTACGAGCAGTACTTC CSVEERKGPLTSYEQYF
TRBJ2-7 - TRBV7-9 - TGTGCCAGCAGCTTAGTTGGTCCCTACGAGCAGTACTTC CASSLVGPYEQYF
TRBJ2-3 - TRBV3-1/TRBV3-2 - TGTGCCAGCTCCCATCAACTAGCCCCCACAGATACGCAGTATTTT CASSHQLAPTDTQYF